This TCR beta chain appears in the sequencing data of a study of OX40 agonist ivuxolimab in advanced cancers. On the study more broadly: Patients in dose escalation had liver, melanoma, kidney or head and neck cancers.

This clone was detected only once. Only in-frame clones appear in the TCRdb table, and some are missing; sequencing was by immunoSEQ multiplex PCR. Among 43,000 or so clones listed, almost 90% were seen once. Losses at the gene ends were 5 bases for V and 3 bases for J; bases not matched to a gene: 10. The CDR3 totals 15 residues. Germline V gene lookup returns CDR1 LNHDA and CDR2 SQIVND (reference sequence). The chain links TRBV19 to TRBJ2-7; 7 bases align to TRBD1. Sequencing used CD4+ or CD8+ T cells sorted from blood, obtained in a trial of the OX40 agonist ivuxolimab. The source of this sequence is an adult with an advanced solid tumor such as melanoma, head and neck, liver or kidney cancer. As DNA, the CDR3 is TGTGCCAGTAGTCCGCGGGCAGGGGGAAGCTACGAGCAGTACTTC. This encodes CASSPRAGGSYEQYF.